The clone carrying this T cell receptor beta chain was counted a few times. The sample originates from a study of blood T cell repertoires in COVID-19. For the study at large: Both acute and convalescent COVID-19 samples were obtained from the United States, Italy and Spain. T cells, B-cell-depleted T cells, or PBMCs provided the cDNA or gDNA that served as material.

Participants spanned ages about 18 to 90 years and resided in 20 to 30 US areas. People in the exposed group encountered a COVID-19 case within 2 weeks before entering the study. This table comes from immunoSEQ multiplex PCR, and its TCRdb copy is limited to in-frame clones, with some not included. The sample lists 150,000 to 200,000 clones; roughly 88% were seen once. Germline V CDR1 and CDR2: LGHDT, YNNKEL (reference sequence). The CDR3 is 14 amino acids. With V trimmed by 1 base and J by 8 bases, 6 bases remained unmatched. V usage is TRBV3-1 (or the pseudogene TRBV3-2) and J usage is TRBJ1-1; TRBD1 matches at 8 bases. Sequenced sample: PBMCs or T cells enriched from blood (not recorded which). This receptor was obtained from a man between 70 and 80 years old who had been exposed to COVID-19. CDR3: CASSQAGQAPEAFF. Written as DNA, the CDR3 is TGTGCCAGCAGCCAAGCGGGACAGGCACCAGAAGCTTTCTTT.